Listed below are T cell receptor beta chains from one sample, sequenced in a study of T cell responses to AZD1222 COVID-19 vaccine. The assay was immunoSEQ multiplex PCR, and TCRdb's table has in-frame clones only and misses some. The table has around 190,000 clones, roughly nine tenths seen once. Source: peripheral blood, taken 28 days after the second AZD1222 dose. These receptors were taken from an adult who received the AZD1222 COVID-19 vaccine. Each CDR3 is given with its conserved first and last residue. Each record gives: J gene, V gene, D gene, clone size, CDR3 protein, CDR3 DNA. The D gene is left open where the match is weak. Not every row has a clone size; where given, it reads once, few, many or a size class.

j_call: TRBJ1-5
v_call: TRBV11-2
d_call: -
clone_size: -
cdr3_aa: CASSPGDRGNQPQHF
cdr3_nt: TGTGCCAGCAGCCCCGGGGACCGGGGCAATCAGCCCCAGCATTTT

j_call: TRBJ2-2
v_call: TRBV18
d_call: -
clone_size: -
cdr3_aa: CASSPDTRTGELFF
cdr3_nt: TGTGCCAGCTCACCTGATACGCGGACCGGGGAGCTGTTTTTT

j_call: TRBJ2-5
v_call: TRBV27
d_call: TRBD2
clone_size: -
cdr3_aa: CASSFAGGGETQYF
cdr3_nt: TGTGCCAGCAGTTTCGCGGGAGGGGGAGAGACCCAGTACTTC

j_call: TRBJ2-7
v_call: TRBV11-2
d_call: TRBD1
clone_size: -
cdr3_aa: CASSSGTGSPYEQYF
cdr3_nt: TGTGCCAGCAGTTCCGGGACAGGGAGTCCTTACGAGCAGTACTTC

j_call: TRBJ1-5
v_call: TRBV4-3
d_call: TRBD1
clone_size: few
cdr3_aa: CASSQTGNSNQPQHF
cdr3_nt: TGCGCCAGCAGCCAGACAGGGAACAGCAATCAGCCCCAGCATTTT

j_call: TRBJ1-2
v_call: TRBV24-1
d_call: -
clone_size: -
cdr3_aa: CATSDPLRNYGYTF
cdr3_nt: TGTGCCACCAGTGATCCGTTGAGGAACTATGGCTACACCTTC

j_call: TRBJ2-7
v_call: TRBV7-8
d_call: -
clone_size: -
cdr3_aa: CASSYTSEQYF
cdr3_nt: TGTGCCAGCAGTTATACCAGCGAGCAGTACTTC

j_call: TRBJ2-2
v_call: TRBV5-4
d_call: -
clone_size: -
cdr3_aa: CASSPGLQLSTGELFF
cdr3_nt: TGTGCCAGCAGCCCCGGGTTACAGTTGTCCACCGGGGAGCTGTTTTTT

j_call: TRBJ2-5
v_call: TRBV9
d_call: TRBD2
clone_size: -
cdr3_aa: CASSPLAGGGLQETQYF
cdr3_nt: TGTGCCAGCAGCCCACTAGCGGGGGGCGGACTTCAAGAGACCCAGTACTTC

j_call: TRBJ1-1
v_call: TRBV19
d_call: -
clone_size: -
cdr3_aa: CASSTVPRTEAFF
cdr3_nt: TGTGCCAGTAGCACGGTCCCGAGGACTGAAGCTTTCTTT

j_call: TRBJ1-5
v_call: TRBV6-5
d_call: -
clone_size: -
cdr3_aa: CASSYSVVGPQHF
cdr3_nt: TGTGCCAGCAGTTACTCAGTGGTGGGGCCCCAGCATTTT

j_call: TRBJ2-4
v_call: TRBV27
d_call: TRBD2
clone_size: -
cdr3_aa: CASSFTGTAGTSGRGNIQYF
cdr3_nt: TGTGCCAGCAGTTTCACCGGGACGGCCGGGACTAGCGGGAGGGGGAACATTCAGTACTTC

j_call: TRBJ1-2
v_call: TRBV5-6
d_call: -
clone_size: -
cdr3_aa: CASSLGWGTLGYTF
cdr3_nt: TGTGCCAGCAGCTTGGGCTGGGGGACGTTGGGCTACACCTTC

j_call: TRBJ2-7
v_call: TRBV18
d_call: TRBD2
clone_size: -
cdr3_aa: CASSLISGRSPYEQYF
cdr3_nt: TGTGCCAGCTCACTCATTAGCGGGAGATCCCCCTACGAGCAGTACTTC

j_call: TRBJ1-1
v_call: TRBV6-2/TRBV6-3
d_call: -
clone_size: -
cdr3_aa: CASSYPLTTANIEAFF
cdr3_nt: TGTGCCAGCAGTTACCCTCTCACTACTGCAAACATTGAAGCTTTCTTT

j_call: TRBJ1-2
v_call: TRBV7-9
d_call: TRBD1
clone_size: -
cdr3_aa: CASSPGQGIGYTF
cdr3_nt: TGTGCCAGCTCCCCGGGACAGGGTATCGGCTACACCTTC

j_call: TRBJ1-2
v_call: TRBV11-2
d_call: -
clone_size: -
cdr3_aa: CASSLAQGYQGYTF
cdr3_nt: TGTGCCAGCAGCTTAGCCCAGGGTTACCAAGGCTACACCTTC

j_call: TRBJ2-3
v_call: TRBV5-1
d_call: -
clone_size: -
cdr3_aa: CASSLPGHTDTQYF
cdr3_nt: TGCGCCAGCAGCTTACCGGGCCACACAGATACGCAGTATTTT

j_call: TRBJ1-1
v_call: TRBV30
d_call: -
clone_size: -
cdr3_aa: CAWSVSDSPKAFF
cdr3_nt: TGTGCCTGGAGTGTATCGGATAGTCCTAAAGCTTTCTTT

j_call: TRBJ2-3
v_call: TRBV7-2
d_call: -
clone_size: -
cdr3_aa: CASSSLLGAQYF
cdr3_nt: TGTGCCAGCAGCTCCCTCCTGGGGGCGCAGTATTTT

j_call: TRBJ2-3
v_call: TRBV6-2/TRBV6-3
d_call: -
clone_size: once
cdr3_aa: CASSYDVSTDTQYF
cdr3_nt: TGTGCCAGCAGTTACGATGTTTCCACAGATACGCAGTATTTT

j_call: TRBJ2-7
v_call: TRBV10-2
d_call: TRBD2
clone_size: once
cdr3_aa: CASHTGTSTYEQYF
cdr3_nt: TGCGCCAGCCATACCGGGACTAGCACCTACGAGCAGTACTTC

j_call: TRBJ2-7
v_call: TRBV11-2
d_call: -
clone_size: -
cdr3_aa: CASTTRGWTPSEQYF
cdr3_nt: TGTGCCAGCACGACGAGGGGATGGACTCCCTCCGAGCAGTACTTC

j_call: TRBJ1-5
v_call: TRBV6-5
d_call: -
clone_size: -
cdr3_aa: CASKRDTGLRQPQHF
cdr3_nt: TGTGCCAGCAAGAGGGACACCGGGCTAAGGCAGCCCCAGCATTTT

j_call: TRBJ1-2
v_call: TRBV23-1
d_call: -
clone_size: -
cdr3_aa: CASSQSSRGDYGYTF
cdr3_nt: TGCGCCAGCAGTCAATCGTCGCGGGGGGACTATGGCTACACCTTC

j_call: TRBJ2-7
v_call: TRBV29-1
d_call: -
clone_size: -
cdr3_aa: CSVADWYEQYF
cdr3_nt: TGCAGCGTTGCCGACTGGTACGAGCAGTACTTC

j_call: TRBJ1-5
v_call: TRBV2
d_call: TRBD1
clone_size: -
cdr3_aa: CASSWTGVGQPQHF
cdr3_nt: TGTGCCAGCAGTTGGACAGGGGTAGGGCAGCCCCAGCATTTT

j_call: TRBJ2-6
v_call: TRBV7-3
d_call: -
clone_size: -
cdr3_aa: CASSLRPGANVLTF
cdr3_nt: TGTGCCAGCAGCTTAAGACCTGGGGCCAACGTCCTGACTTTC

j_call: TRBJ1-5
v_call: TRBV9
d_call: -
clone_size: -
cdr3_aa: CASSPEPYSNQPQHF
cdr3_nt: TGTGCCAGCAGCCCCGAGCCATATAGCAATCAGCCCCAGCATTTT

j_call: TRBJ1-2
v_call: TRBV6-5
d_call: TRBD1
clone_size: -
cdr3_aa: CASSYATGGDNGYTF
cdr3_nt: TGTGCCAGCAGTTACGCCACAGGGGGTGATAATGGCTACACCTTC

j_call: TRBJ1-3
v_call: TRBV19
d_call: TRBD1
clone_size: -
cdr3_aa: CASSFGTDGNTIYF
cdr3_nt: TGTGCCAGTAGTTTCGGGACAGATGGAAACACCATATATTTT

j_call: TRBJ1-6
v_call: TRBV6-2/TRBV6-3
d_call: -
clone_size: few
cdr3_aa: CASSYSGGGSPLHF
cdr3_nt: TGTGCCAGCAGTTACTCGGGGGGCGGCTCACCCCTCCACTTT

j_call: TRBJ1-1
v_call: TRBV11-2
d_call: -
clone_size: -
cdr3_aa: CASSLDLERMF
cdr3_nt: TGTGCCAGCAGCTTAGATCTGGAGCGTATGTTT

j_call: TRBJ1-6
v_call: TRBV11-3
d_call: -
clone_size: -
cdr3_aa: CASSLDGRGNSPLHF
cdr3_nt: TGTGCCAGCAGCTTAGACGGCAGGGGTAATTCACCCCTCCACTTT

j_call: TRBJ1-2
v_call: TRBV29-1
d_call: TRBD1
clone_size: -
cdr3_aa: CSVVFGTGRGYTF
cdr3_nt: TGCAGCGTCGTTTTCGGGACAGGGCGCGGCTACACCTTC

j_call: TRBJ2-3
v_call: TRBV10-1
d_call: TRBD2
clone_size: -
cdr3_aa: CASSGQTSGGLSTDTQYF
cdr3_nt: TGCGCCAGCAGTGGACAGACTAGCGGGGGCCTGAGCACAGATACGCAGTATTTT

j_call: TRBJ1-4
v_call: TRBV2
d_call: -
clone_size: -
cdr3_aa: CASRWDGTTNEKLFF
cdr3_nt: TGTGCCAGCAGATGGGACGGGACAACTAATGAAAAACTGTTTTTT

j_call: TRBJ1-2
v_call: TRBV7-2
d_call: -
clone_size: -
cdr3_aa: CASSSQYNDGYTF
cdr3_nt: TGTGCCAGCAGCTCTCAATATAATGATGGCTACACCTTC

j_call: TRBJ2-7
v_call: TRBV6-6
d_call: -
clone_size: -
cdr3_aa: CASSYPSVDEQYF
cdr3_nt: TGTGCCAGCAGTTACCCATCGGTGGACGAGCAGTACTTC

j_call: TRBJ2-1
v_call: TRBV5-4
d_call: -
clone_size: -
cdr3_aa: CASSARDGINEQFF
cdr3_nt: TGTGCCAGCAGCGCCCGGGACGGTATCAATGAGCAGTTCTTC

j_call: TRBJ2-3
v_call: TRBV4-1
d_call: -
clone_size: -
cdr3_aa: CASSQAWRTSTDTQYF
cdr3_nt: TGCGCCAGCAGCCAAGCGTGGCGTACCAGCACAGATACGCAGTATTTT

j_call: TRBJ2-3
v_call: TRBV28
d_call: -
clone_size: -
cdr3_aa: CASTPRLDGTDTQYF
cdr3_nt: TGTGCCAGCACCCCGAGACTCGACGGGACAGATACGCAGTATTTT

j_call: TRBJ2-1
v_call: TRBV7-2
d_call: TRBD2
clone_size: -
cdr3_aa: CASSFSGSAYNEQFF
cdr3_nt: TGTGCCAGCAGCTTTAGCGGGAGTGCTTACAATGAGCAGTTCTTC

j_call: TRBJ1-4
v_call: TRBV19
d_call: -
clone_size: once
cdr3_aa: CASSLRDLRGEKLFF
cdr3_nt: TGTGCCAGTAGTCTCCGGGACCTCAGAGGTGAAAAACTGTTTTTT

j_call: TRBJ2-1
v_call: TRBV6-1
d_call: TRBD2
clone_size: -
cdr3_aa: CASSELAGGKNEQFF
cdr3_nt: TGTGCCAGCAGTGAACTAGCGGGAGGTAAGAATGAGCAGTTCTTC

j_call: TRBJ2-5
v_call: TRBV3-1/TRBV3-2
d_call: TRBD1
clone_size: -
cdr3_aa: CASSQAGTGETQYF
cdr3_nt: TGTGCCAGCAGCCAAGCCGGGACAGGAGAGACCCAGTACTTC

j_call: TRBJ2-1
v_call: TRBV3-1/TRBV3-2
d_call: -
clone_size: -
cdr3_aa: CASSQRGLHDNEQFF
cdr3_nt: TGTGCCAGCAGCCAACGAGGTCTACATGACAATGAGCAGTTCTTC

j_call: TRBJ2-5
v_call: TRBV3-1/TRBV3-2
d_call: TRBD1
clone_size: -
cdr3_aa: CASSLSGTGSGETQYF
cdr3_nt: TGTGCCAGCAGCCTGAGCGGGACAGGGTCGGGTGAGACCCAGTACTTC